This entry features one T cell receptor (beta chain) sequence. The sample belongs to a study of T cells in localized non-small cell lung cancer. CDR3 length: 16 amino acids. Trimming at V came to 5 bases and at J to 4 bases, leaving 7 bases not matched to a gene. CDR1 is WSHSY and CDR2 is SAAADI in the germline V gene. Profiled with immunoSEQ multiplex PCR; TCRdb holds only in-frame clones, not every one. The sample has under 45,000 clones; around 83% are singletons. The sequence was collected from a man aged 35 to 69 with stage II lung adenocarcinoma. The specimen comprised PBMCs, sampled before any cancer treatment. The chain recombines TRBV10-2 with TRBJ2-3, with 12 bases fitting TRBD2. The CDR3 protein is CASSLTGLAGPDTQYF. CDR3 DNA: TGCGCCAGCAGTCTCACAGGACTAGCGGGACCAGATACGCAGTATTTT.